This T cell receptor (beta chain) came from a study of blood T cell repertoires in COVID-19. Across the whole study: COVID-19 samples collected from the United States, Italy and Spain covered acute and convalescent phases. PBMCs, B-cell-depleted T cells, or T cells were the source of the cDNA or gDNA that made up the material.

This clone has a handful of counts. In the original workflow: Estimation of nucleated cell counts was performed using reference gene primer amplification. The data were produced by immunoSEQ multiplex PCR, yet TCRdb's version contains in-frame clones alone and is incomplete. V, J and clone size reflect that table, while D and trimming were determined from the DNA. The repertoire holds approximately 400,000 clones, with over 65% as singletons. The sequencing sample was made of peripheral blood. This clonotype originated in a human donor with acute or convalescent COVID-19. The donor label of this sample is uncertain.

The CDR3 nucleotides read TGTGCCAGCAGGGCTGACAGGGGCCATTCACCCCTCCACTTT. Translation gives CASRADRGHSPLHF. The chain uses TRBV6-5 and TRBJ1-6; 8 bases match TRBD1. The germline CDR1 and CDR2 sequences are MNHEY and SVGAGI. This CDR3 contains 14 residues. After removal of 6 bases from V and 8 bases from J, the junction contained 6 bases not matched to a gene.